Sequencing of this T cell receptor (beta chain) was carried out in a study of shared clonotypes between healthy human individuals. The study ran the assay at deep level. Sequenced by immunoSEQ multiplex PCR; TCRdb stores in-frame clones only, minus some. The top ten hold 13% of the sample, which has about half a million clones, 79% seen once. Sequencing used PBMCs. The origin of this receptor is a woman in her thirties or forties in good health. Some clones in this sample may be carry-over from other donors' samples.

The CDR3 spells CASSKGSPGNTEAFF. As DNA, the CDR3 is TGTGCCAGCAGCAAGGGCTCTCCGGGGAACACTGAAGCTTTCTTT. V is TRBV5-4 and J is TRBJ1-1, with D unclear. The CDR3 loop spans 15 amino acids. Germline-derived CDR1 and CDR2 are SGHNT and YYREEE (reference sequence). V was clipped by 4 bases and J by 1 base, with 14 bases between them. The entire variable domain, with the rest obtained from reference TRBV5-4 and TRBJ1-1, is as follows: ETGVTQSPTHLIKTRGQQVTLRCSSQSGHNTVSWYQQALGQGPQFIFQYYREEENGRGNFPPRFSGLQFPNYSSELNVNALELDDSALYLCASSKGSPGNTEAFFGQGTRLTVV.